Below, 9 T cell receptor beta chains from the same sample are listed, as sequenced in a study of blood T cell repertoires in COVID-19. Clones were sequenced by immunoSEQ multiplex PCR, and TCRdb holds only the in-frame ones, with some missing. The sample shows approximately 92,000 clones, 55% to 80% of them seen only once. Sequencing was performed on peripheral blood. The receptors were gathered from a woman aged 55-69 years in a cohort sampled during active or convalescent COVID-19.

V usage is TRBV4-1 and J usage is TRBJ2-7; D remains ambiguous. Trimming cost V 1 base and J 4 bases, with 17 bases left between them. Germline V gives CDR1 MGHRA, CDR2 YSYEKL. The CDR3 is made up of 16 amino acids. Here the CDR3 reads CASSQGQVYSGYEQYF. CDR3 nucleotides: TGCGCCAGCAGCCAAGGTCAGGTATACAGTGGGTACGAGCAGTACTTC.

V and J are TRBV7-8 and TRBJ2-5; 9 bases are shared with TRBD2. CDR1 and CDR2 from the germline V gene are SGHVS and FQNEAQ. This CDR3 has 16 amino acids. The V and J ends lost 3 bases and 1 base, in that order; junction bases with no gene match: 6. The CDR3 DNA sequence: TGTGCCAGCAGCTTTGGGGTAGCGGGGGTCCAAGAGACCCAGTACTTC. Residues: CASSFGVAGVQETQYF.

This chain joins TRBV5-1 and TRBJ2-7; 8 bases match TRBD1. The length of the CDR3 is 15 residues. Germline lookup yields CDR1 SGHRS and CDR2 YFSETQ. Losses at the gene ends were 4 bases for V and 6 bases for J; bases not matched to a gene: 12. DNA for the CDR3: TGCGCCAGCAGCACTGGACAGGGTTCTTCTTCCGAGCAGTACTTC. Translated: CASSTGQGSSSEQYF.

This chain links TRBV5-4 with TRBJ2-1, with a possible D match to TRBD1 (5 bases). CDR1 is SGHNT and CDR2 is YYREEE in the germline V gene (reference sequence). This CDR3 comprises 16 residues. Trimming left V 3 bases short and J 6 bases short, with 19 bases between. The CDR3 reads CASSWGLRVGSNEQFF. The CDR3 DNA reads as TGTGCCAGCAGCTGGGGCCTACGGGTTGGATCCAATGAGCAGTTCTTC.

This clone was observed a handful of times. This CDR3 reads CASSSGRGPATNEKLFF. The CDR3 DNA follows: TGTGCCAGCAGTTCGGGCAGGGGACCTGCAACTAATGAAAAACTGTTTTTT. The rearrangement uses TRBV27 and TRBJ1-4, with TRBD1 as a possible D gene (6 bases). This CDR3 spans 17 amino acids. V was trimmed by 4 bases and J by 0 bases, leaving 15 bases between them. Germline V gene sequence: CDR1 MNHEY, CDR2 SMNVEV (reference sequence).

The rearrangement joins TRBV21-1 to TRBJ1-6. TRBV21-1 is an annotated pseudogene. The CDR3 length is 16 residues. The CDR3 loop is CASSKALGEVNSPLHF. CDR3 DNA: TGTGCCAGCAGCAAAGCCTTGGGGGAGGTTAATTCACCCCTCCACTTT.

V and J are TRBV5-1 and TRBJ2-1, with a weak D call TRBD2 (6 bases). The CDR3 loop spans 16 amino acids. V lost 2 bases to trimming and J lost 3 bases, with 15 bases between them. Germline CDR1 and CDR2: SGHRS and YFSETQ. CDR3: CASSFPTSPGYNEQFF. CDR3 nucleotides: TGCGCCAGCAGCTTCCCGACTAGTCCTGGCTACAATGAGCAGTTCTTC.

This clone appeared many times. The chain joins TRBV3-1 (or the pseudogene TRBV3-2) to TRBJ1-1; D is unclear. CDR3 length: 14 amino acids. Deletions cut 4 bases from V and 1 base from J, with 10 bases between. The V gene's germline CDR1 is LGHDT and CDR2 YNNKEL (reference sequence). CDR3 DNA sequence: TGTGCCAGCAGCCCTGGACTGGGGAACACTGAAGCTTTCTTT. This codes for CASSPGLGNTEAFF.

The V gene is TRBV30, the J gene TRBJ1-2; 11 nucleotides align to TRBD1. Germline CDR1 and CDR2: GTSNPN and SVGIG (reference sequence). V dropped 3 bases and J dropped 3; count of bases not matched to a gene: 12. The CDR3 contains 17 residues. CDR3 sequence (DNA): TGTGCCTGGAGCCGCCTTTACCCGGGACAGGGGGACTATGGCTACACCTTC. Amino acids: CAWSRLYPGQGDYGYTF.